This TCR beta chain was documented in a study of blood T cells in healthy people across ages. As for the study in general: Capturing about one barcoded beta molecule per two T cells was achieved by template switching. General study points: Roughly linear age-related decline in beta diversity appeared, significant by age 40.

A second PCR of 7 to 11 cycles used a sample-barcoded 5' primer and a J-beta primer mix. TCRdb re-derived calls from the 5' RACE reads in MiXCR, one entry per CDR3 protein. The table lists about 1 million distinct CDR3 sequences, more than 35% of them singletons. This clonotype was found a few times. What it recognizes is unknown. The source is a woman aged 55 to 70 in good health. Sequenced input: blood.

The CDR3 DNA reads TGTGCCAGCAGTTTCGGGACCTACCAGTACTTC. Amino acid sequence: CASSFGTYQYF. The chain employs TRBV28 and TRBJ2-5; TRBD1 or TRBD2 may be the D gene (5 bases each). Per the germline V gene, CDR1 is MDHEN and CDR2 is SYDVKM. V lost 3 bases, J lost 10 bases, and 9 bases lay in between. This CDR3 comprises 11 residues.